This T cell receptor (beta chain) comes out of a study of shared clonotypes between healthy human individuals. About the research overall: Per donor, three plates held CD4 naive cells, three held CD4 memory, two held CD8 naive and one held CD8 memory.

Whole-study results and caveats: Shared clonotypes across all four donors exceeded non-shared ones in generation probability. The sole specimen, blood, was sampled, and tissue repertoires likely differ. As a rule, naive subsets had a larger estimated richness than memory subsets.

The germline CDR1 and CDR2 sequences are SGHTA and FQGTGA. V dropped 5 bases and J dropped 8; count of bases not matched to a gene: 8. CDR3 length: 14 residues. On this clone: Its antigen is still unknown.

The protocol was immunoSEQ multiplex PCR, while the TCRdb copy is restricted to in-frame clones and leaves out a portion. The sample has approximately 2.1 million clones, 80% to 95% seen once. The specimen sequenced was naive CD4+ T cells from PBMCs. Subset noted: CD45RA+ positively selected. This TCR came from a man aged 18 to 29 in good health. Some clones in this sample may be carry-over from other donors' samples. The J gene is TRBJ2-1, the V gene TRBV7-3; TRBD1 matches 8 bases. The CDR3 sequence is CASSPGQEFDEQFF. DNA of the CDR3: TGTGCCAGCAGCCCGGGACAGGAGTTCGATGAGCAGTTCTTC.